This is a list of T cell receptor beta chains from one sample in a study of T-cell memory formation after mild COVID-19. TCRdb called the 5' RACE reads again in MiXCR, with one record for every CDR3 protein. The sample lists about 190,000 distinct CDR3 sequences; 15% to 20% were seen once. Sequenced material: PBMCs or a T cell subset sorted from them (not recorded which). These receptors were obtained from an adult woman who had mild COVID-19 (a few samples of this study predate the infection). Cell type and time point are not known. The CDR3 runs from the conserved cysteine through the conserved F or W. Fields, in order: D gene, V gene, CDR3 protein. The D gene is left open where the match is weak.

-,TRBV24-1,CATTFPDSGVMDTQYF
-,TRBV12-3/TRBV12-4,CASSPRGSGTEAFF
TRBD1,TRBV27,CASSNHRGYLGSPLHF
-,TRBV7-3,CASSLKGFGEQYF
TRBD1,TRBV4-1,CASSHSTGGDGYTF
-,TRBV12-3/TRBV12-4,CASSPQIPGGNEKLFF
TRBD1,TRBV18,CASSPPGTAAGYGYTF
TRBD1,TRBV27,CASSLFGRWGQSTSYNEQFF
TRBD1,TRBV5-1,CASSVGQGQETQYF
-,TRBV5-1,CASTLKGGSTDTQYF
TRBD2,TRBV12-3/TRBV12-4,CASSLAPLAGGHPIGEQFF
TRBD2,TRBV13,CASSPERGRDTQYF
-,TRBV9,CASSKQGGNSPLHF
-,TRBV12-3/TRBV12-4,CASSSGPAGIPEAFF
-,TRBV6-4,CASSERGGNSPLHF
-,TRBV9,CASSLSGLNEQYF
TRBD1,TRBV11-1,CASSSSDRVTYEQYF
-,TRBV7-2,CASSFRARTANVNYGYTF
TRBD2,TRBV7-2,CASSLGGRAKVEQFF
-,TRBV5-1,CASSWDTMNTEAFF
-,TRBV13,CASSLWEETQYF
-,TRBV7-2,CASSLDWESSYEQYF
TRBD2,TRBV6-5,CASRPIAGGRNEQFF
-,TRBV3-1,CASSQVHLSYEQYF
-,TRBV7-2,CASSLDKLVEQFF
-,TRBV7-9,CASSFAQGNSDTQYF
-,TRBV15,CATSRDRLGGAAFDTQYF
TRBD2,TRBV6-1,CASSEILLAGLSYEQFF
-,TRBV5-4,CASSLGRGAQGANVLTF
-,TRBV9,CASSVDGGTSNQPQHF
-,TRBV5-4,CASSSDINTEAFF
TRBD1,TRBV29-1,CSVGGGQGLPEAFF
TRBD1,TRBV7-2,CASSPNSGTGAYGYTF
-,TRBV12-5,CASGVWGEQFF